A single T cell receptor beta chain is shown here with its context. One entry per CDR3 protein, called by TCRdb with MiXCR from the 5' RACE reads. The sample lists nearly 95,000 distinct CDR3 sequences; 16% were seen once. This entry is derived from a study of early T cells in non-severe SARS-CoV-2 infection. Study as a whole: Alpha and beta chains were unpaired, from unsorted whole-blood bulk RNA.

Germline V gene sequence: CDR1 SNHLY, CDR2 FYNNEI. The V and J ends lost 2 bases and 10 bases respectively, with 15 bases between them. The CDR3 is 14 amino acids. The source of this sequence is an adult who was a healthcare worker with PCR-confirmed SARS-CoV-2 infection or an uninfected control (not recorded which). The gene calls are TRBV2 and TRBJ2-1; D is possibly TRBD1 or TRBD2 (5 bases each). Sequenced material: whole blood, taken at baseline. CDR3 nucleotides: TGTGCCAGCAGTGAAATGCGAGGGGATAACGAGCAGTTCTTC. It codes for CASSEMRGDNEQFF.